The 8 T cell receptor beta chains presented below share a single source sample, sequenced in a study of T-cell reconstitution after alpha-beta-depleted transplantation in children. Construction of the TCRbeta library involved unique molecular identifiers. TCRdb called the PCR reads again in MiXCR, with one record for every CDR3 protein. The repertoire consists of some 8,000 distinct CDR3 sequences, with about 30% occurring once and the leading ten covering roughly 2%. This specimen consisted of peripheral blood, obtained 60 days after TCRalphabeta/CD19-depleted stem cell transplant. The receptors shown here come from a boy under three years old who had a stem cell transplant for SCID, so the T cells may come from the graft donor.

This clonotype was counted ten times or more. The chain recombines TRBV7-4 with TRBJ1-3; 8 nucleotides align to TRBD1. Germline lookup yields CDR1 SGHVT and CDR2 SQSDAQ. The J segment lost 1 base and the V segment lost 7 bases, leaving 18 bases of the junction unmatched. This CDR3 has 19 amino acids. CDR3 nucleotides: TGTGCCAGCATCCAACCTCGGTGGGGGACAGGTCGTTCTGGAAACACCATATATTTT. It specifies CASIQPRWGTGRSGNTIYF. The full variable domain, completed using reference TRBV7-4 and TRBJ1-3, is GAGVSQSPRYKVAKRGRDVALRCDSISGHVTLYWYRQTLGQGSEVLTYSQSDAQRDKSGRPSGRFSAERPERSVSTLKIQRTEQGDSAVYLCASIQPRWGTGRSGNTIYFGEGSWLTVV.

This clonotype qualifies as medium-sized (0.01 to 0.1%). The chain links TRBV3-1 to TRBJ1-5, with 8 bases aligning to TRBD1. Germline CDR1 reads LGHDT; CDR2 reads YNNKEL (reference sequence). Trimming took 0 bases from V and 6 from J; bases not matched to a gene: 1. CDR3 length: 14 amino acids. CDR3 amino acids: CASSQEQGGQPQHF. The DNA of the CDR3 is TGTGCCAGCAGCCAAGAACAGGGGGGTCAGCCCCAGCATTTT.

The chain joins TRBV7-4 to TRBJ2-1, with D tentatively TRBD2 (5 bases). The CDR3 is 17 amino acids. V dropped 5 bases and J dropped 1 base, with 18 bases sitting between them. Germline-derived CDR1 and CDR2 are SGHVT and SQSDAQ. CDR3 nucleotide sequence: TGTGCCAGCAGCAACGAGGTCCCGCGGGCATCCTACAATGAGCAGTTCTTC. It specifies CASSNEVPRASYNEQFF.

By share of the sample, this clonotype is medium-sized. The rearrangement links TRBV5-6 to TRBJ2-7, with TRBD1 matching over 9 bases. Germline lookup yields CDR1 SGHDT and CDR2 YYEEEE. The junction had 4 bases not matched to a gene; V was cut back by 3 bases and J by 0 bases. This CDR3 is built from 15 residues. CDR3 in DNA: TGTGCCAGCAGCTGGGACAGGGCAAGCTCCTACGAGCAGTACTTC. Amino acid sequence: CASSWDRASSYEQYF.

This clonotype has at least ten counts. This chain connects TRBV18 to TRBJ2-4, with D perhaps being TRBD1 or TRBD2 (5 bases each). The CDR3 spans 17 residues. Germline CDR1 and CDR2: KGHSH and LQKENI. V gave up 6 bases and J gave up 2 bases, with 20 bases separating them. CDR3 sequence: CASSPTGAGLTKNIQYF. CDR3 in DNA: TGTGCCAGCTCTCCAACCGGGGCAGGGCTCACCAAAAACATTCAGTACTTC.

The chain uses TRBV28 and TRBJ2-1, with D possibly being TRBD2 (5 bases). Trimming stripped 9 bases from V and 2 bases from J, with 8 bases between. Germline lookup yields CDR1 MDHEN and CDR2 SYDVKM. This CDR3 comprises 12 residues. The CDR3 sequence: CASRTAYNEQFF. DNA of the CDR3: TGTGCCAGTAGGACTGCCTACAATGAGCAGTTCTTC.

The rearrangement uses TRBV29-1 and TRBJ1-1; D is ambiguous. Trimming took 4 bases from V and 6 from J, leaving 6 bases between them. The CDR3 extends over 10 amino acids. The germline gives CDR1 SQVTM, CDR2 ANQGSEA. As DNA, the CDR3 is TGCAGCGTTGGGGTCCCTGAAGCTTTCTTT. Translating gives CSVGVPEAFF.

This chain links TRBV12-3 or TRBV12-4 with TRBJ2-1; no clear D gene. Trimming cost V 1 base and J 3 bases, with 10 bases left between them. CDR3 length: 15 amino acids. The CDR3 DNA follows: TGTGCCAGCAGTTTAGAGGTAGTTGGCTACAATGAGCAGTTCTTC. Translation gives CASSLEVVGYNEQFF.